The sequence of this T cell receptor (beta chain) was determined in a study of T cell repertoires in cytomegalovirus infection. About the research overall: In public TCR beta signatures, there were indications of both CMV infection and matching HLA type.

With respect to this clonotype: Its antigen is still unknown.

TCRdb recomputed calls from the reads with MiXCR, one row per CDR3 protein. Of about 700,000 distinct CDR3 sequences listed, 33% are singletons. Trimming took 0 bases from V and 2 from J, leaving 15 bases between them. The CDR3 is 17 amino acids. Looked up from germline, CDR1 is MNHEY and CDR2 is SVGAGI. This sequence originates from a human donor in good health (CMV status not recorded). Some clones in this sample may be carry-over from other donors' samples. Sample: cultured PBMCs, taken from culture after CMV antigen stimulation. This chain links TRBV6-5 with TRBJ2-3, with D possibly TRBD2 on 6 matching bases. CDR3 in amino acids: CASSYSGLPRPTDTQYF. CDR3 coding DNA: TGTGCCAGCAGTTACTCGGGACTTCCCAGACCCACAGATACGCAGTATTTT.